Presented here are 10 T cell receptor beta chains from one specimen sequenced in a study of blood T cell repertoires in COVID-19. Clones were sequenced by immunoSEQ multiplex PCR, and TCRdb holds only the in-frame ones, with some missing. The sample lists 150,000 to 180,000 clones; approximately 81% were seen once. The source material was peripheral blood. The receptor set was obtained from a woman aged 55-70 years with COVID-19, enrolled during active disease.

The genes are TRBV21-1 and TRBJ1-1; the table's D call, TRBD1, has no DNA check behind it. TRBV21-1 is marked as a pseudogene. This CDR3 is built from 14 residues. The CDR3 region has the DNA TGTGCCAGCAGAGGGGTCCCACAGGGCCCTGAAGCTTTCTTT. Protein product: CASRGVPQGPEAFF.

The chain has TRBV11-2 and TRBJ2-7, with D possibly being TRBD1 (5 bases). From germline, CDR1 is SGHAT and CDR2 FQNNGV. The CDR3 contains 15 residues. The V end lost 4 bases, the J end lost 2 bases, and 15 bases lay between the germline ends. CDR3 DNA sequence: TGTGCCAGCAGCTCCCCGGACCAGGGTACCTACGAGCAGTACTTC. Translation gives CASSSPDQGTYEQYF.

CDR3 bases: TGCAGCGTGGACAGGGGGCCTCAGAACACTGAAGCTTTCTTT. Translation gives CSVDRGPQNTEAFF. The rearrangement links TRBV29-1 to TRBJ1-1; 11 nucleotides align to TRBD1. V lost 6 bases and J lost 1; bases outside the gene matches: 4. CDR1 SQVTM and CDR2 ANQGSEA come from the germline V gene. The CDR3 consists of 14 residues.

The CDR3 sequence is CASSDTSGRYEQYF. DNA of the CDR3: TGTGCCAGCAGTGACACTAGCGGGAGGTACGAGCAGTACTTC. The chain has TRBV25-1 and TRBJ2-7, with 12 nucleotides matching TRBD2. The germline CDR1 and CDR2 sequences are MGHDK and SYGVNS. Losses at the gene ends were 3 bases for V and 4 bases for J; bases not matched to a gene: 1. This CDR3 spans 14 amino acids.

This chain joins TRBV5-4 and TRBJ1-2; possible D gene TRBD1, 6 bases. CDR1 SGHNT and CDR2 YYREEE come from the germline V gene (reference sequence). V was trimmed by 3 bases and J by 3 bases, leaving 15 bases between them. CDR3 size: 15 residues. The chain's CDR3 is CASSSLRGGYYGYTF. CDR3 coding DNA: TGTGCCAGCAGCTCCCTTCGTGGGGGCTACTATGGCTACACCTTC.

The genes are TRBV5-1 and TRBJ1-1; the D is unclear. This CDR3 spans 14 amino acids. The germline V and J ends were trimmed by 3 bases and 1 base, with 10 bases remaining between them. CDR1 and CDR2 (germline): SGHRS, YFSETQ. CDR3 sequence: CASSSTTPNTEAFF. The CDR3 bases are TGCGCCAGCAGCTCTACGACACCGAACACTGAAGCTTTCTTT.

This chain connects TRBV9 to TRBJ2-7; tentative D call: TRBD2 (5 bases). The V end was cut by 0 bases, the J end by 3 bases, with 13 bases between. CDR1 SGDLS and CDR2 YYNGEE come from the germline V gene. The CDR3 runs 15 residues. CDR3 loop: CASSVEPAANYEQYF. CDR3 sequence (DNA): TGTGCCAGCAGCGTAGAACCAGCGGCAAACTACGAGCAGTACTTC.

The V gene is TRBV12-5, the J gene TRBJ2-2; D may be TRBD1 (5 bases). The V gene's germline CDR1 is LGHNT and CDR2 FRNRAP. The CDR3 has 17 residues. Trimming left V 0 bases short and J 1 base short, with 12 bases between. DNA for the CDR3: TGTGCTAGTGGTTTGGTTCCCAGGCAGGGGAACACCGGGGAGCTGTTTTTT. It encodes CASGLVPRQGNTGELFF.

The J gene is TRBJ1-1, the V gene TRBV12-3 or TRBV12-4; the D is unclear. The CDR3 has 11 residues. The ends were cut back, 6 bases at V and 5 bases at J, with 7 bases in the middle. Here the CDR3 reads CASSTLTEAFF. The DNA for the CDR3 is TGTGCCAGCAGCACCCTAACTGAAGCTTTCTTT.

With regard to this clone: This same CDR3 is encoded by further DNA sequences in the sample. This rearrangement joins TRBV19 to TRBJ1-1; D ambiguous. This CDR3 has 14 residues. Trimming shortened V by 5 bases and J by 0 bases, and 10 bases separated the two germline ends. Germline V gives CDR1 LNHDA, CDR2 SQIVND (reference sequence). CDR3 nucleotides: TGTGCCAGTAGTCCCTCCGGGATGAACACTGAAGCTTTCTTT. It translates to CASSPSGMNTEAFF.